The next 27 T cell receptor beta chains were all read from a single sample in a study of blood T cells in healthy people across ages. Using a J-beta primer mix together with a sample-barcoded 5' primer, a second PCR was run for about 6 to 12 cycles. TCRdb processed the 5' RACE reads anew with MiXCR; each CDR3 protein has one entry. Of 540,000 or so distinct CDR3 sequences in the sample, about 26% were seen once. Sequencing was done on a sample of blood. The receptors derive from a woman aged 70-85 years in good health.

This chain connects TRBV3-1 to TRBJ1-2; D might be TRBD1 (5 bases). The CDR3 is made up of 16 amino acids. CDR1 LGHDT and CDR2 YNNKEL come from the germline V gene (reference sequence). Trimming took 1 base from V and 2 from J, leaving 14 bases between them. DNA for the CDR3: TGTGCCAGCAGCCAAGGAAGGAGGCAGGGAAACTATGGCTACACCTTC. Translated, it gives CASSQGRRQGNYGYTF.

This chain uses TRBV20-1 with TRBJ2-5; D uncertain. The DNA end lines up better with TRBJ2-7; the J call may be wrong. In germline, CDR1 is DFQATT, CDR2 SNEGSKA (reference sequence). This CDR3 has 11 amino acids. As DNA, the CDR3 is TGCAGTGCTGTAGTGAGCTACGAGCAGTACTTC. It codes for CSAVVSYEQYF.

This chain connects TRBV19 to TRBJ2-7, with TRBD1 matching over 7 bases. Losses at the gene ends were 10 bases for V and 2 bases for J; bases not matched to a gene: 8. The CDR3 has 13 amino acids. CDR1 LNHDA and CDR2 SQIVND come from the germline V gene (reference sequence). The CDR3 loop is CATATGSTYEQYF. For the CDR3, the DNA is TGTGCCACCGCGACAGGGTCCACCTACGAGCAGTACTTC.

In this sample, this clonotype turned up many times. The chain links TRBV29-1 to TRBJ1-1; unclear D gene. This CDR3 comprises 13 residues. CDR1 and CDR2 from the germline V gene are SQVTM and ANQGSEA. V gave up 7 bases and J gave up 0 bases, with 12 bases separating them. The DNA of the CDR3 is TGCAGCGCCCTAGAGGATTTGAACACTGAAGCTTTCTTT. Residues: CSALEDLNTEAFF.

The chain joins TRBV10-3 to TRBJ1-4, with TRBD1 matching 10 bases. Per the germline V gene, CDR1 is ENHRY and CDR2 is SYGVKD. J lost 2 bases, V lost 4 bases, and 7 bases had no gene match. The CDR3 consists of 17 residues. As DNA, the CDR3 is TGTGCCATCAGTGTCCGGGACAGGGGACAGACTAATGAAAAACTGTTTTTT. It specifies CAISVRDRGQTNEKLFF.

This clonotype has only a few counts. An end of the junction differs from the germline gene, which may be a read error. V and J are TRBV6-1 and TRBJ2-5; D is ambiguous. This CDR3 has 10 residues. CDR1 MNHNS and CDR2 SASEGT come from the germline V gene. The CDR3 here is CASSVRPPDF. CDR3 coding DNA: TGTGCCAGCAGTGTGAGACCCCCCGACTTC.

The chain recombines TRBV5-1 with TRBJ2-7; 11 positions agree with TRBD2. V was pared by 4 bases and J by 3 bases, with 0 bases of the junction left unmatched. The CDR3 loop spans 13 amino acids. Germline lookup yields CDR1 SGHRS and CDR2 YFSETQ. The CDR3 protein is CASSGLAGYEQYF. Written as DNA, the CDR3 is TGCGCCAGCAGCGGACTAGCGGGCTACGAGCAGTACTTC.

There are a few counts of this clonotype. CDR3 loop: CASSWDLSYEQYF. Here the CDR3 DNA reads TGTGCCAGCAGTTGGGACTTATCCTACGAGCAGTACTTC. The rearrangement joins TRBV2 to TRBJ2-7, with D possibly being TRBD2 (6 bases). There are 13 residues in the CDR3. Trimming removed 5 bases from V and 1 base from J, with 9 bases in between. In germline, CDR1 is SNHLY, CDR2 FYNNEI.

The chain has TRBV7-9 and TRBJ1-2; TRBD1 agrees at 9 bases. This CDR3 spans 14 amino acids. The trim removed 8 bases at V and 2 bases at J, leaving 6 bases unmatched. CDR1 SEHNR and CDR2 FQNEAQ come from the germline V gene (reference sequence). CDR3 coding DNA: TGTGCCAGCCGCCCGGGACAGGGAAACTATGGCTACACCTTC. Translation gives CASRPGQGNYGYTF.

Worth noting for this clonotype: A read error may account for a junction end that differs from germline. This chain connects TRBV4-3 to TRBJ2-5; D may be TRBD2 (5 bases). Germline loops: CDR1 LGHNA, CDR2 YSLEER. The CDR3 is made up of 14 amino acids. The CDR3 loop reads CAGSQGGESSEKFF. DNA for the CDR3: TGCGCCGGCAGCCAAGGAGGAGAGTCCTCGGAGAAGTTCTTC.

The chain is built from TRBV12-5 and TRBJ2-1, with no clear D. From germline, CDR1 is LGHNT and CDR2 FRNRAP. This CDR3 comprises 16 residues. V shed 5 bases and J shed 0 bases, with 14 bases lying between them. CDR3 bases: TGTGCTAGTGGTCCCCTGGTGGGGTCCTCCTACAATGAGCAGTTCTTC. Translating gives CASGPLVGSSYNEQFF.

The CDR3 spells CAISLGRVNTGELFF. The CDR3 DNA reads as TGTGCCATCAGCCTCGGCCGAGTGAACACCGGGGAGCTGTTTTTT. The chain recombines TRBV10-3 with TRBJ2-2, with D hard to call. The V and J ends lost 6 bases and 1 base respectively, with 12 bases between them. The CDR3 covers 15 residues. Germline V gene lookup returns CDR1 ENHRY and CDR2 SYGVKD.

The table lists this clonotype with a few counts. The chain is built from TRBV4-3 and TRBJ2-3; the D is unclear. The CDR3 consists of 16 residues. Trimming stripped 0 bases from V and 2 bases from J, with 12 bases between. The germline V gene encodes CDR1 LGHNA and CDR2 YSLEER. CDR3 DNA: TGCGCCAGCAGCCAAGATTATCGTTACCTCACAGATACGCAGTATTTT. Translation gives CASSQDYRYLTDTQYF.

The chain combines TRBV3-1 with TRBJ1-3; maybe TRBD1 (5 bases). CDR3 length: 17 amino acids. Trimming took off 3 bases at V and 6 bases at J, with 21 bases between the two ends. Germline V gene data show CDR1 as LGHDT and CDR2 as YNNKEL (reference sequence). The CDR3 DNA follows: TGTGCCAGCAGCCAGACATCAAGTGGGGGGAAAGCAAACACCATATATTTT. It yields the protein CASSQTSSGGKANTIYF.

This chain links TRBV28 with TRBJ1-5; tentative D call: TRBD1 (5 bases). Germline CDR1 reads MDHEN; CDR2 reads SYDVKM. Trimming pared 7 bases from V and 7 bases from J, leaving 11 bases between. CDR3 length: 12 amino acids. CDR3 nucleotide sequence: TGTGCCAGCACCCTCAGGGCCCAGCCCCAGCATTTT. It codes for CASTLRAQPQHF.

This clonotype has a handful of counts. The chain uses TRBV4-1 and TRBJ1-2, with D maybe TRBD1 (5 bases). Germline values: CDR1 MGHRA, CDR2 YSYEKL. V gave up 0 bases and J gave up 8 bases, with 16 bases separating them. The CDR3 runs 15 residues. DNA of the CDR3: TGCGCCAGCAGCCAAGATGGGGACGGGGCGTGGGGCTACACCTTC. Its protein product is CASSQDGDGAWGYTF.

This clonotype was counted only a few times. J is TRBJ2-5 and V is TRBV20-1; 9 bases fit TRBD2. The V gene's germline CDR1 is DFQATT and CDR2 SNEGSKA (reference sequence). The V segment lost 4 bases and the J segment 6 bases; nucleotides outside the gene matches: 6. The CDR3 is 13 residues long. The CDR3 DNA is TGCAGTGCTAAGCGGGGGGATTCGAAGACCCAGTACTTC. Its translation is CSAKRGDSKTQYF.

This clonotype was seen a few times. The chain employs TRBV20-1 and TRBJ1-4; 8 bases match TRBD1. V lost 1 base, J lost 8 bases, and 9 bases stayed unmatched. The CDR3 covers 15 residues. The germline gives CDR1 DFQATT, CDR2 SNEGSKA (reference sequence). The CDR3 DNA sequence: TGCAGTGCTAGAGGGCCGGGACAGGAGGGAGAAAAACTGTTTTTT. Encoded protein: CSARGPGQEGEKLFF.

This clonotype was found a few times. V and J are TRBV5-1 and TRBJ1-4; 11 positions match TRBD1. The CDR3 contains 14 residues. Germline V lookup: CDR1 SGHRS, CDR2 YFSETQ. Trimming removed 6 bases from V and 8 bases from J; junction bases left unmatched: 6. The CDR3, as DNA: TGCGCCAGCACCCGGACAGGGGGCGTGGAAAAACTGTTTTTT. Its protein product is CASTRTGGVEKLFF.

Turning to this clonotype: At one of its ends the junction is not consistent with the germline gene, which may arise from a read error. The chain is built from TRBV4-2 and TRBJ2-5; 13 bases are a match to TRBD2. The CDR3 sequence is 15 residues long. Germline CDR1 LGHNA, CDR2 YNFKEQ. The CDR3 region is CASSLGLAGEETQHF. DNA of the CDR3: TGTGCCAGCAGCCTCGGACTAGCGGGGGAAGAGACCCAGCACTTC.

This clonotype turned up a few times. The V gene is TRBV3-1, the J gene TRBJ1-4; 8 bases agree with TRBD1. Looked up from germline, CDR1 is LGHDT and CDR2 is YNNKEL (reference sequence). Trimming cost V 3 bases and J 14 bases; bases outside gene matches: 5. CDR3 length: 12 residues. CDR3 bases: TGTGCCAGCAGCCACGGACAGGGAGTCCTGTTTTTT. Protein: CASSHGQGVLFF.

This clonotype was seen just once. The chain is built from TRBV4-2 and TRBJ1-4; no reliable D call. The V gene lost 1 base and the J gene lost 0 bases, with 12 bases spanning the gap. The V gene's germline CDR1 is LGHNA and CDR2 YNFKEQ. This CDR3 comprises 17 residues. The CDR3 loop reads CASSQGLAASTNEKLFF. The DNA of the CDR3 is TGTGCCAGCAGCCAAGGCCTGGCCGCCTCAACTAATGAAAAACTGTTTTTT.

The chain uses TRBV4-3 and TRBJ1-2; 7 bases align to TRBD1. V dropped 5 bases and J dropped 6; count of bases not matched to a gene: 9. This CDR3 is built from 14 residues. Germline V CDR1 and CDR2: LGHNA, YSLEER. The CDR3 coding sequence is TGCGCCAGCAGCTACAGGGGCGGGGACCATGGCTACACCTTC. Translated: CASSYRGGDHGYTF.

The chain is built from TRBV2 and TRBJ1-6; 7 bases are a match to TRBD1. The J segment lost 0 bases and the V segment lost 6 bases, leaving 8 bases of the junction unmatched. Germline lookup yields CDR1 SNHLY and CDR2 FYNNEI. This CDR3 has 17 amino acids. CDR3 residues: CASRPGGPGSYNSPLHF. CDR3 sequence (DNA): TGTGCCAGCAGGCCAGGGGGACCCGGCTCCTATAATTCACCCCTCCACTTT. The complete variable domain, with remaining parts taken from reference TRBV2 and TRBJ1-6, reads EPEVTQTPSHQVTQMGQEVILRCVPISNHLYFYWYRQILGQKVEFLVSFYNNEISEKSEIFDDQFSVERPDGSNFTLKIRSTKLEDSAMYFCASRPGGPGSYNSPLHFGNGTRLTVT.

V and J are TRBV7-2 and TRBJ1-5, with 12 bases matching TRBD1. V was clipped by 5 bases and J by 6 bases; unmatched bases: 5. Germline V gene sequence: CDR1 SGHTA, CDR2 FQGNSA. The CDR3 has 15 amino acids. CDR3 DNA sequence: TGTGCCAGCAGCAGGGACAGGGGGCAGGGTCAGCCCCAGCATTTT. Translation gives CASSRDRGQGQPQHF. Full variable domain (rest looked up from reference TRBV7-2 and TRBJ1-5): GAGVSQSPSNKVTEKGKDVELRCDPISGHTALYWYRQSLGQGLEFLIYFQGNSAPDKSGLPSDRFSAERTGGSVSTLTIQRTQQEDSAVYLCASSRDRGQGQPQHFGDGTRLSIL.

At least ten counts were recorded for this clonotype. The V gene is TRBV19, the J gene TRBJ2-5; D call uncertain. The CDR3 covers 13 residues. V shed 8 bases and J shed 9 bases, with 19 bases lying between them. Germline V CDR1 and CDR2: LNHDA, SQIVND (reference sequence). CDR3 DNA sequence: TGTGCCAGTTCTACGATTCCGCGCCGGTCCCAGTACTTC. Its translation is CASSTIPRRSQYF. The variable domain in full, completed from reference TRBV19 and TRBJ2-5, reads DGGITQSPKYLFRKEGQNVTLSCEQNLNHDAMYWYRQDPGQGLRLIYYSQIVNDFQKGDIAEGYSVSREKKESFPLTVTSAQKNPTAFYLCASSTIPRRSQYFGPGTRLLVL.

This clonotype has only a few counts. This chain connects TRBV5-1 to TRBJ2-3, with D possibly being TRBD1 or TRBD2 (5 bases each). Looked up from germline, CDR1 is SGHRS and CDR2 is YFSETQ. The CDR3 is made up of 14 amino acids. V lost 4 bases to trimming and J lost 11 bases, with 20 bases between them. The CDR3 loop reads CASSPRDGTYLQYF. For the CDR3, the DNA is TGCGCCAGCAGCCCGCGAGATGGGACGTACCTGCAGTATTTT. The full variable domain, in which reference TRBV5-1 and TRBJ2-3 provide the parts outside the CDR3, is KAGVTQTPRYLIKTRGQQVTLSCSPISGHRSVSWYQQTPGQGLQFLFEYFSETQRNKGNFPGRFSGRQFSNSRSEMNVSTLELGDSALYLCASSPRDGTYLQYFGPGTRLTVL.